This TCR beta chain was captured in a study of persistence of HIV-infected CD4 T cells. The CDR3 covers 13 residues. Looked up from germline, CDR1 is KGHSH and CDR2 is LQKENI. The V end lost 1 base, the J end lost 5 bases, and 9 bases lay between the germline ends. Concerning this clone itself: What it binds is not known.

This was the immunoSEQ version 4 assay in survey mode. Clones were read by immunoSEQ multiplex PCR, and TCRdb kept only the in-frame ones, dropping some. The top ten clones hold 6.9% of a sample with about 13,000 clones, less than 70% of them seen once. An overlapping HIV-1 Gag peptide pool stimulated these cells at about 0.91 ug/peptide/mL. Sorting selected CD4+ T cells upregulating both CD40 ligand and CD69. The V and J genes are TRBV18 and TRBJ2-7, with D perhaps TRBD1 or TRBD2 (6 bases each). This sequence was found in an adult man with HIV who was CMV-seropositive. The sample consisted of CD4+ T cells sorted from PBMCs after approximately 19-hour stimulation, taken from a patient who received antiretroviral therapy. The CDR3 spells CASSPQGGHEQYF. As DNA, the CDR3 is TGTGCCAGCTCACCACAGGGGGGCCACGAGCAGTACTTC. The full variable domain, its missing parts supplied by reference TRBV18 and TRBJ2-7, is NAGVMQNPRHLVRRRGQEARLRCSPMKGHSHVYWYRQLPEEGLKFMVYLQKENIIDESGMPKERFSAEFPKEGPSILRIQQVVRGDSAAYFCASSPQGGHEQYFGPGTRLTVT.